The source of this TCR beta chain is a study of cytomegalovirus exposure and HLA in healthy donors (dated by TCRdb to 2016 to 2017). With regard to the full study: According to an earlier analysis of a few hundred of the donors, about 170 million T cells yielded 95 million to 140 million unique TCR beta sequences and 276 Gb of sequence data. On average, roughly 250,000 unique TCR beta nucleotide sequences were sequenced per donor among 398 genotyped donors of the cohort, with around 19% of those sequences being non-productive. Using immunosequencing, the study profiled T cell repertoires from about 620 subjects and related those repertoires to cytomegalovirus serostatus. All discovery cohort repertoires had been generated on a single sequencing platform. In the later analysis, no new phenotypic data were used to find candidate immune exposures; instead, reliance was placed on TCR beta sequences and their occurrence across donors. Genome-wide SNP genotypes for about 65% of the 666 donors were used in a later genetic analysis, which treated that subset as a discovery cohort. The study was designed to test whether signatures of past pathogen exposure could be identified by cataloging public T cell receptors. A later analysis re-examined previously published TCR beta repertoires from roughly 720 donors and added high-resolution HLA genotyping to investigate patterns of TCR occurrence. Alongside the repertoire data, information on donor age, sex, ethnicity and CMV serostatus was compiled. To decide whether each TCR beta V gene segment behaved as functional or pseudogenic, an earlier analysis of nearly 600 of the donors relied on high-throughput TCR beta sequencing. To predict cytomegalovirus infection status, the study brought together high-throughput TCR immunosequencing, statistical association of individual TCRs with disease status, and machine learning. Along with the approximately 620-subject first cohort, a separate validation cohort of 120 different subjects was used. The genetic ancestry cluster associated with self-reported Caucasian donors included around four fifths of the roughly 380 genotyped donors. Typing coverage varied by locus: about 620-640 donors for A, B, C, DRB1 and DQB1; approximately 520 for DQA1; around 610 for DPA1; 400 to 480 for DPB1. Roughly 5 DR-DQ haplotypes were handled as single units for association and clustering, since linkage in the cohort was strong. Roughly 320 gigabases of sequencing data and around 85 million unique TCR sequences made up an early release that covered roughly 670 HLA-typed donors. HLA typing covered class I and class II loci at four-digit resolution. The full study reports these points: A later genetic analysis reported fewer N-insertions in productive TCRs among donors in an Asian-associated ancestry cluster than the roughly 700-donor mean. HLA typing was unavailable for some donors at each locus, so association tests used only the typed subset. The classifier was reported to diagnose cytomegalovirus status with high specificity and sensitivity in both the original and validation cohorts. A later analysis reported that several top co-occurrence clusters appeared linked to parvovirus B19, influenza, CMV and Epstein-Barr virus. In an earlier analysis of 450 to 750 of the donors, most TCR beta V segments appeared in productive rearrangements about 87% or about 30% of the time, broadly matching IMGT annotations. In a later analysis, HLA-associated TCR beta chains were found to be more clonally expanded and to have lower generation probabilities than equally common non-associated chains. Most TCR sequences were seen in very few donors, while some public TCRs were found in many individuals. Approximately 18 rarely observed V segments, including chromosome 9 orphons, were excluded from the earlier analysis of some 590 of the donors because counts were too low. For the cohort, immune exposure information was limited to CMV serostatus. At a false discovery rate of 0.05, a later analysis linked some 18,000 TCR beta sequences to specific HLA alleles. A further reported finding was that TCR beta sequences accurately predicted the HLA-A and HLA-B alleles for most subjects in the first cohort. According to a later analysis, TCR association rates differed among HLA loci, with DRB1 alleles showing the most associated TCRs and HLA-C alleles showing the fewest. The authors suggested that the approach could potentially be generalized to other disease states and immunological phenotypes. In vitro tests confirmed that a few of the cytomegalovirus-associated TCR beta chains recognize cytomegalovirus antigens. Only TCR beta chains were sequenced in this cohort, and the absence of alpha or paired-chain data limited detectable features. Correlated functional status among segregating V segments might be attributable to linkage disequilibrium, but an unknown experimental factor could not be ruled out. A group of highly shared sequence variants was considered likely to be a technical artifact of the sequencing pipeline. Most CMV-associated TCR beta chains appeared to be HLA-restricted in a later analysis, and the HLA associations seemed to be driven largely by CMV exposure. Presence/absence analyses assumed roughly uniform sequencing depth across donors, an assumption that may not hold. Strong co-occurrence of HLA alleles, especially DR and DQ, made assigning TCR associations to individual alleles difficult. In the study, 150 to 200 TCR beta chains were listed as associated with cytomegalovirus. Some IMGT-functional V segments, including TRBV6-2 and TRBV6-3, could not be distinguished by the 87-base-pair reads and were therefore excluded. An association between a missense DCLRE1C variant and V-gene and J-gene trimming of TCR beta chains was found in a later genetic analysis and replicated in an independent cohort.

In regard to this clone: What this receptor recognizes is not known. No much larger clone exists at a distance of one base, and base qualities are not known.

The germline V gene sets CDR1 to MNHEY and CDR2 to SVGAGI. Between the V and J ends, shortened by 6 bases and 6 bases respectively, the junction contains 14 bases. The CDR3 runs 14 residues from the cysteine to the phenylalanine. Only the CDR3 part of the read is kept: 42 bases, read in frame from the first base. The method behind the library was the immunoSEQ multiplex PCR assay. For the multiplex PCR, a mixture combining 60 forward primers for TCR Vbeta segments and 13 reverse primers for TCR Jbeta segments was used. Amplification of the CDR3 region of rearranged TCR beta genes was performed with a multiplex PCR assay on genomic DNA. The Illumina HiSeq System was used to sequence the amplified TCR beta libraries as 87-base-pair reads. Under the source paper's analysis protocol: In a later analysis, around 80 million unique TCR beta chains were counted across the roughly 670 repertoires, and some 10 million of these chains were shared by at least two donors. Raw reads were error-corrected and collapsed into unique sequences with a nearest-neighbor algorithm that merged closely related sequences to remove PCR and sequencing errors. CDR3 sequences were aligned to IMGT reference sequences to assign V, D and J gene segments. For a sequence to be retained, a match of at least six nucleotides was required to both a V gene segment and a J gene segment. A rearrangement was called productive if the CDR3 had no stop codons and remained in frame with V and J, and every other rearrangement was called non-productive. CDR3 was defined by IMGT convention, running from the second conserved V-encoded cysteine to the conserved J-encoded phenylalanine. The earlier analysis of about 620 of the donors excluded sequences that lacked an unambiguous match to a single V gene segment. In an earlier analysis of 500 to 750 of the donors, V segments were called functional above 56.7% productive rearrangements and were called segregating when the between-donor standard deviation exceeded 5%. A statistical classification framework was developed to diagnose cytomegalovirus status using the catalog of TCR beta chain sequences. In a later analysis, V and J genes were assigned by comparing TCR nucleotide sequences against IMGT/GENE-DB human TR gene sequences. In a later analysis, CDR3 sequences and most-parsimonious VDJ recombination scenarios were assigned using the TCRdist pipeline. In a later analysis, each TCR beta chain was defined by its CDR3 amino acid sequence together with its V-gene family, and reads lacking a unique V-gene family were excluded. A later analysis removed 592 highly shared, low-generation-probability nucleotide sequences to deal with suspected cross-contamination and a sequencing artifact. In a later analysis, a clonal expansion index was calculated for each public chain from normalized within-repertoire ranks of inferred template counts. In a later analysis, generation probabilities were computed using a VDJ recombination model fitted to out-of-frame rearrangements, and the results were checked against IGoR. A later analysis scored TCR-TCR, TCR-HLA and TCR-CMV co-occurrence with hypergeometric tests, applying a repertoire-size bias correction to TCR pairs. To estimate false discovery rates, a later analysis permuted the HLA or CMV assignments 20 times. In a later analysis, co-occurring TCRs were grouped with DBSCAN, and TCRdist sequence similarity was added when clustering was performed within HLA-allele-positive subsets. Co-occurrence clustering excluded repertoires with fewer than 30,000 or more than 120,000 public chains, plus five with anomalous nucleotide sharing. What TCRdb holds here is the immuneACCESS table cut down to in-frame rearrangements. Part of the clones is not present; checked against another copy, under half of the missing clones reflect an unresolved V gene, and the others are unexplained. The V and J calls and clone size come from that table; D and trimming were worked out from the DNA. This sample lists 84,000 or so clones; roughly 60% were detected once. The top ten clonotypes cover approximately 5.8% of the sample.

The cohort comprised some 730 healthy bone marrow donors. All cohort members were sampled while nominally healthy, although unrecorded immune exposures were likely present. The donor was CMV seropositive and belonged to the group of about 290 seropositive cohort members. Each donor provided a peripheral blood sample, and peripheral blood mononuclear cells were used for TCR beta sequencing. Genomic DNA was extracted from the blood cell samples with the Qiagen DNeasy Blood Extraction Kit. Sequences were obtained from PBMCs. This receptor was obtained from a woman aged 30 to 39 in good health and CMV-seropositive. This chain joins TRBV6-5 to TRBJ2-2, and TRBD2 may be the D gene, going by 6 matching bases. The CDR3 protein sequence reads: CASRPLALAGELFF. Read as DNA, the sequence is TGTGCCAGCAGACCCCTAGCGTTGGCCGGGGAGCTGTTTTTT.